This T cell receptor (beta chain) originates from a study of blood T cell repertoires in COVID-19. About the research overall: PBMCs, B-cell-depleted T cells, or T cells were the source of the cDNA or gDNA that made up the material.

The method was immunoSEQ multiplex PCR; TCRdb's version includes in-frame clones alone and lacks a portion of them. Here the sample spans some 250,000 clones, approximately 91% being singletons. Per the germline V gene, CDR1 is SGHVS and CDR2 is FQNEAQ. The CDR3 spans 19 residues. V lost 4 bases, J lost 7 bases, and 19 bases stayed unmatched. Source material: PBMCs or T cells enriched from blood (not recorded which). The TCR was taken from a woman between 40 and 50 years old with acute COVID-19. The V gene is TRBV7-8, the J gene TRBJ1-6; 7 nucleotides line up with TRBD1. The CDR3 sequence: CASSSLWNRGEVTNSPLHF. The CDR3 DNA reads TGTGCCAGCAGCTCCTTATGGAACAGGGGTGAGGTTACGAATTCACCCCTCCACTTT. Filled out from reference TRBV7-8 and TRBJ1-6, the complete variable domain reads GAGVSQSPRYKVAKRGQDVALRCDPISGHVSLFWYQQALGQGPEFLTYFQNEAQLDKSGLPSDRFFAERPEGSVSTLKIQRTQQEDSAVYLCASSSLWNRGEVTNSPLHFGNGTRLTVT.